The clone carrying this TCR beta chain was observed at least ten times. The data originate from a study of prognosis after radiotherapy for stage I lung cancer. As for the study in general: It was between early 2018 and 2019 that stage I non-small cell lung cancer patients were enrolled.

Researchers used two-round multiplex PCR to amplify TCR beta CDR3 starting from genomic DNA. The first PCR round targeted every TRBV and TRBJ gene with specific primers. TCRdb reprocessed the multiplex PCR reads via MiXCR and lists one record per CDR3 protein. The data hold some 27,000 distinct CDR3 sequences, with less than 35% observed a single time. The TCR was taken from a donor aged 50 or older with non-small cell lung cancer. Sequencing was performed on PBMCs, taken before or after stereotactic body radiation therapy (not recorded which).

CDR3 region: CASRLDPFEADTQYF. The CDR3 bases are TGCGCCAGCAGACTGGACCCATTTGAAGCAGATACGCAGTATTTT. The chain has TRBV5-1 and TRBJ2-3; no definite D call. Germline lookup yields CDR1 SGHRS and CDR2 YFSETQ. This CDR3 is 15 amino acids long. The ends were cut back, 5 bases at V and 4 bases at J, with 17 bases in the middle.